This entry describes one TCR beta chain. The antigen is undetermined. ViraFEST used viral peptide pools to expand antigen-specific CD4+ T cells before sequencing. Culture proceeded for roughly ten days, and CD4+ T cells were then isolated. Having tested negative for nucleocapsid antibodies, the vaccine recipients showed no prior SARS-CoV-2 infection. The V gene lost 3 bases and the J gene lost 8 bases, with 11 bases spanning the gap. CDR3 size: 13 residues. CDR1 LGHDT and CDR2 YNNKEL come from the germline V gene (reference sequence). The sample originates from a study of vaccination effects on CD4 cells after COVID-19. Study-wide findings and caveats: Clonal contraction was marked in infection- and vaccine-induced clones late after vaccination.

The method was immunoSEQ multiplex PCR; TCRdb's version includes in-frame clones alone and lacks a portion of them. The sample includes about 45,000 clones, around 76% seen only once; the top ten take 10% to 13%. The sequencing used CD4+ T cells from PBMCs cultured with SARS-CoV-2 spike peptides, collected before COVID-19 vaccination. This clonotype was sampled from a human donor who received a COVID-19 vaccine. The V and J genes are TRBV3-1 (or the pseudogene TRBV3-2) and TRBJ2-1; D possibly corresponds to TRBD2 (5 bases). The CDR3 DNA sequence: TGTGCCAGCAGCCAGTTAATAGCGCATGAGCAGTTCTTC. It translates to CASSQLIAHEQFF.